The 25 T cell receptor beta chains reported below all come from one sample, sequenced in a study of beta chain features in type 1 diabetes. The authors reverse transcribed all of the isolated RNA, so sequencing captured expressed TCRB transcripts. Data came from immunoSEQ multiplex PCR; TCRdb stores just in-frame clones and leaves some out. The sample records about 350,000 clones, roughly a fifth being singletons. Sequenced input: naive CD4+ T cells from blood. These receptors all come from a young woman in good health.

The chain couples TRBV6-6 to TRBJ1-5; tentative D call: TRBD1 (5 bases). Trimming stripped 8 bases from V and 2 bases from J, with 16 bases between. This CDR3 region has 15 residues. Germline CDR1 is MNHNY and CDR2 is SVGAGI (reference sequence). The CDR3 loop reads CASQLWGAGNQPQHF. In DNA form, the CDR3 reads TGTGCCAGCCAGCTGTGGGGCGCGGGCAATCAGCCCCAGCATTTT.

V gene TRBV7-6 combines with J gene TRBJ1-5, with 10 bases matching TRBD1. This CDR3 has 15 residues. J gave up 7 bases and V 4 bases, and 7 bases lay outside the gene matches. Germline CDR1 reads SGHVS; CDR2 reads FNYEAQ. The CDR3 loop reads CASSSGQGLEQPQHF. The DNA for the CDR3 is TGTGCCAGCAGCTCGGGACAGGGGTTGGAACAGCCCCAGCATTTT. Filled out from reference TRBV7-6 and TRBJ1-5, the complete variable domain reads GAGVSQSPRYKVTKRGQDVALRCDPISGHVSLYWYRQALGQGPEFLTYFNYEAQQDKSGLPNDRFSAERPEGSISTLTIQRTEQRDSAMYRCASSSGQGLEQPQHFGDGTRLSIL.

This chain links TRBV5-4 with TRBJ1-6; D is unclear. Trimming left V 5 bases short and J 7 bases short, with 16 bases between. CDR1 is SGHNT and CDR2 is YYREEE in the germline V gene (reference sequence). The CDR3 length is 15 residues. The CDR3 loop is CASRFGGRENSPLHF. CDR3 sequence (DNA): TGTGCCAGCAGATTTGGAGGCCGGGAGAATTCACCCCTCCACTTT.

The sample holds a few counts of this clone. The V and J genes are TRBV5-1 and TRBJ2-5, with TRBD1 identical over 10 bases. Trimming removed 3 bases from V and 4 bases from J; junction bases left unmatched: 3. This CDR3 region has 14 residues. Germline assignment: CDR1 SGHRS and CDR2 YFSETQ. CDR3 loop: CASSWDRGGETQYF. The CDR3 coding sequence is TGCGCCAGCAGCTGGGACAGGGGTGGAGAGACCCAGTACTTC.

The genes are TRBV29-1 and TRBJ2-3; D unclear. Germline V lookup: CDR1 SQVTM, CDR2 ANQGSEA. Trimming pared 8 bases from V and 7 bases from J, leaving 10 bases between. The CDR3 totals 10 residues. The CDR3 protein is CSLRSNTQYF. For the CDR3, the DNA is TGCAGCTTGCGTTCGAATACGCAGTATTTT.

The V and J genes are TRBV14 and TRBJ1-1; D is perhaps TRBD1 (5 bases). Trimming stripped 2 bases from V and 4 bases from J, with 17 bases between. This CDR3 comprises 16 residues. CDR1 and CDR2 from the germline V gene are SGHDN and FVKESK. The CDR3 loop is CASSQTNWGAFTEAFF. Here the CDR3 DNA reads TGTGCCAGCAGCCAAACAAATTGGGGCGCGTTCACTGAAGCTTTCTTT.

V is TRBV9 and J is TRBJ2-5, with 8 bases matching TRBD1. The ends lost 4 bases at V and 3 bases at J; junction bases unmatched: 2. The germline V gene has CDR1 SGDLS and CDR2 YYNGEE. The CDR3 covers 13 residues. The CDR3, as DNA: TGTGCCAGCAGCCCGACAGGGGAAGAGACCCAGTACTTC. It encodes CASSPTGEETQYF.

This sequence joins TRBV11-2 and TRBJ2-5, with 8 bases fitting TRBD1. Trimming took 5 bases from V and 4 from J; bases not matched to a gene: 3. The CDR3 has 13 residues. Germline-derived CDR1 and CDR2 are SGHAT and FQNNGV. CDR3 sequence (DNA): TGTGCCAGCAGCCAGGACAGGGCAGAGACCCAGTACTTC. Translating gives CASSQDRAETQYF.

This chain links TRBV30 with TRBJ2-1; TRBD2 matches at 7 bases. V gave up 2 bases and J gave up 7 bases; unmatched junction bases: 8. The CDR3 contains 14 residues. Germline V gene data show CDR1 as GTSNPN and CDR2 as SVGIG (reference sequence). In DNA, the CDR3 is TGTGCCTGGAGTCTGGCGGGAGTCAGAAATGAGCAGTTCTTC. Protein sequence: CAWSLAGVRNEQFF.

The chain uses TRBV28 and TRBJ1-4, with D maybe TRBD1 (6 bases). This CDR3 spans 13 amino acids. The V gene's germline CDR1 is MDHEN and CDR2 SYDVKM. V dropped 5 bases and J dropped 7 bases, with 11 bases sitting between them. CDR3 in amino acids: CASSEDSFEKLFF. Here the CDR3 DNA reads TGTGCCAGCAGTGAGGACAGTTTTGAAAAACTGTTTTTT.

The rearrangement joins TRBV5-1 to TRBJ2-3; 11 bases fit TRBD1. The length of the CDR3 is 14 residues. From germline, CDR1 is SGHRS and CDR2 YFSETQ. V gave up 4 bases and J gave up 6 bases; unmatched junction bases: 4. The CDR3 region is CASSTGTGGDTQYF. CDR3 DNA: TGCGCCAGCAGCACGGGGACAGGGGGTGATACGCAGTATTTT.

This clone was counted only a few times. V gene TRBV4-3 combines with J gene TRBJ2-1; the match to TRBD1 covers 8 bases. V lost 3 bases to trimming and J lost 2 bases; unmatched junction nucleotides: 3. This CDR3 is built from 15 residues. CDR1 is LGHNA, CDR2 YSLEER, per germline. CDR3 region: CASSQGQETYNEQFF. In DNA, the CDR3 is TGCGCCAGCAGCCAGGGACAGGAGACCTACAATGAGCAGTTCTTC.

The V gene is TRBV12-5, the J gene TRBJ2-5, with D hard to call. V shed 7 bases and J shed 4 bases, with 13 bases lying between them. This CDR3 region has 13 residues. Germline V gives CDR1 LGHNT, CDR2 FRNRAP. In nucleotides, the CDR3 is TGTGCTAGTGCCCGCCGCTTCGGAGAGACCCAGTACTTC. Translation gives CASARRFGETQYF.

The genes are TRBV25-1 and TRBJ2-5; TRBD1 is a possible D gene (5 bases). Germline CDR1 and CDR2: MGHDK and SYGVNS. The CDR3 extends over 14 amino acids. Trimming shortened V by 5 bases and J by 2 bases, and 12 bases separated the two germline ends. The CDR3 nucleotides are TGTGCCAGCAGTACTTCCAGGGCTCAAGAGACCCAGTACTTC. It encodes CASSTSRAQETQYF.

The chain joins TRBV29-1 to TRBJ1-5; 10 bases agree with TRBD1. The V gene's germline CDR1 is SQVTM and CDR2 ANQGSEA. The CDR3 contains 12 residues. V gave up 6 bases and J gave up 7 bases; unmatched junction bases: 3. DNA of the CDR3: TGCAGCGTGCGGGACAGGGGACAGCCCCAGCATTTT. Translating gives CSVRDRGQPQHF. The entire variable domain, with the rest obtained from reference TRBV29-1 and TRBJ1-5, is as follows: SAVISQKPSRDICQRGTSLTIQCQVDSQVTMMFWYRQQPGQSLTLIATANQGSEATYESGFVIDKFPISRPNLTFSTLTVSNMSPEDSSIYLCSVRDRGQPQHFGDGTRLSIL.

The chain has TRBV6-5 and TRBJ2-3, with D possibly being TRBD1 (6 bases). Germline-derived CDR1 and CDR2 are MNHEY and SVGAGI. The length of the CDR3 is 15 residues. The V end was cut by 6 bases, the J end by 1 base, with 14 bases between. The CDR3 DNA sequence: TGTGCCAGCAGCTTACAGGGATATCGCACAGATACGCAGTATTTT. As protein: CASSLQGYRTDTQYF.

This chain's CDR3 is CASSGRGDVGLFF. CDR3 nucleotides: TGTGCCAGCAGCGGGAGGGGAGATGTTGGGCTGTTTTTT. This chain joins TRBV5-6 and TRBJ2-2, with TRBD2 identical over 7 bases. V shed 4 bases and J 13 bases; nucleotides not matched to a gene: 10. Germline loops: CDR1 SGHDT, CDR2 YYEEEE. The CDR3 length is 13 residues.

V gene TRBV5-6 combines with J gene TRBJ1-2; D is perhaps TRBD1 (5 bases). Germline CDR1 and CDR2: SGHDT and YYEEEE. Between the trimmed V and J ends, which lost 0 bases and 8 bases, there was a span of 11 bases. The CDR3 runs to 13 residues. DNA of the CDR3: TGTGCCAGCAGCTTGGTTTCAGGGCTGGGCTACACCTTC. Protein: CASSLVSGLGYTF.

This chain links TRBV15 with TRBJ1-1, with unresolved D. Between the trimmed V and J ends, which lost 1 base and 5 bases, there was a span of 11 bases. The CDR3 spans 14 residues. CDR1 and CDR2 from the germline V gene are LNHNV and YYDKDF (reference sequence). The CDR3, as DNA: TGTGCCACCAGCAGAGGGGTGGAGCGGACTGAAGCTTTCTTT. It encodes CATSRGVERTEAFF. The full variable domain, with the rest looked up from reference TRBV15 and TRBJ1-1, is DAMVIQNPRYQVTQFGKPVTLSCSQTLNHNVMYWYQQKSSQAPKLLFHYYDKDFNNEADTPDNFQSRRPNTSFCFLDIRSPGLGDTAMYLCATSRGVERTEAFFGQGTRLTVV.

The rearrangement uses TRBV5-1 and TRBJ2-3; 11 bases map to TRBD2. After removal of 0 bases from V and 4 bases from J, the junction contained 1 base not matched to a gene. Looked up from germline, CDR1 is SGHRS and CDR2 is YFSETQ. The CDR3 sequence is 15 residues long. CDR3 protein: CASSLVAGGPDTQYF. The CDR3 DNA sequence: TGCGCCAGCAGCTTGGTAGCGGGGGGGCCAGATACGCAGTATTTT.

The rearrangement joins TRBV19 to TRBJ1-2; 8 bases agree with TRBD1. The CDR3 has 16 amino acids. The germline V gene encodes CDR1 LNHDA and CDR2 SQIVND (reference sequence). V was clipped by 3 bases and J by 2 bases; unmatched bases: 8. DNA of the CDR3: TGTGCCAGTAGTATCGCGGGACAGGCCATCAACTATGGCTACACCTTC. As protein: CASSIAGQAINYGYTF.

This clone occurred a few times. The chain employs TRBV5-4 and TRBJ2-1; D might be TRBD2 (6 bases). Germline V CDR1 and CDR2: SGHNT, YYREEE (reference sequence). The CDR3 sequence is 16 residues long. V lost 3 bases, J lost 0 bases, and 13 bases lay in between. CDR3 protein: CASSWGAGSSYNEQFF. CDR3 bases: TGTGCCAGCAGCTGGGGAGCGGGTAGCTCCTACAATGAGCAGTTCTTC.

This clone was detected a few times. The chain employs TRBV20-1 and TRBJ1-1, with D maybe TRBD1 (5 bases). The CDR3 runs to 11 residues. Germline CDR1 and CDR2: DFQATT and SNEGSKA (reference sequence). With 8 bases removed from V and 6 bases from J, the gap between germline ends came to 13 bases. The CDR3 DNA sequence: TGCAGTCAATCCCAGGGTCCTGAAGCTTTCTTT. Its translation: CSQSQGPEAFF.

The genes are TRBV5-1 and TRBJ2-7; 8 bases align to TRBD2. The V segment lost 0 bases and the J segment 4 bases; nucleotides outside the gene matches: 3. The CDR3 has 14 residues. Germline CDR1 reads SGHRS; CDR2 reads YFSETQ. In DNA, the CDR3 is TGCGCCAGCAGCTTGGACGGGACTAGTTACGAGCAGTACTTC. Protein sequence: CASSLDGTSYEQYF.

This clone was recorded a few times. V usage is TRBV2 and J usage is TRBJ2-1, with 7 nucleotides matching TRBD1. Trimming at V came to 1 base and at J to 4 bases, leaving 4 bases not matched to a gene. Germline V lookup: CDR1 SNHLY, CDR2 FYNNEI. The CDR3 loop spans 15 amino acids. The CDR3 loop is CASSEGQGGYNEQFF. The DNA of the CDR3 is TGTGCCAGCAGTGAAGGACAGGGCGGATACAATGAGCAGTTCTTC. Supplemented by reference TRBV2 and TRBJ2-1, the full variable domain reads EPEVTQTPSHQVTQMGQEVILRCVPISNHLYFYWYRQILGQKVEFLVSFYNNEISEKSEIFDDQFSVERPDGSNFTLKIRSTKLEDSAMYFCASSEGQGGYNEQFFGPGTRLTVL.